This TCR beta chain was recorded in a study of identical twins' blood T cells. Note on this clonotype: What it binds is not known.

TCRdb itself ran the 5' RACE reads through MiXCR, one entry per CDR3 protein. The sample has 350,000 to 450,000 distinct CDR3 sequences; roughly 27% are singletons. Notes on the study in general: Each donor's most abundant TCRbeta clonotypes shared more CDR3 sequences with her twin than unrelated donors.

This CDR3 spans 16 amino acids. After removal of 0 bases from V and 7 bases from J, the junction contained 5 bases not matched to a gene. In germline, CDR1 is SGHRS, CDR2 YFSETQ. The sample consisted of PBMCs. The chain combines TRBV5-1 with TRBJ1-6; 9 bases line up with TRBD1. The source of this sequence is a woman between 18 and 55 years old in good health. CDR3 sequence: CASSLVSGQGNSPLHF. Written as DNA, the CDR3 is TGCGCCAGCAGCTTGGTCTCGGGACAGGGAAATTCACCCCTCCACTTT.